This T cell receptor (beta chain) is from a study of blood T cell repertoires in COVID-19. Study-wide background: Acute and convalescent COVID-19 samples came from the United States, Italy and Spain. Nucleic acid was either cDNA or gDNA, and it came from T cells, B-cell-depleted T cells, or PBMCs.

Authors' methods: Reference gene primer amplification yielded estimated nucleated cell counts. The data were produced by immunoSEQ multiplex PCR, yet TCRdb's version contains in-frame clones alone and is incomplete. V, J and clone size are taken as reported in that table, and D and trimming were inferred from the DNA itself. The table records fewer than 130,000 clones, roughly 91% of them present only once. The CDR3 consists of 14 residues. The V and J ends lost 2 bases and 3 bases respectively, with 7 bases between them. Germline loops: CDR1 SNHLY, CDR2 FYNNEI. The specimen sequenced was peripheral blood. The receptor's source is a woman aged 45-65 years with acute or convalescent COVID-19. The genes are TRBV2 and TRBJ1-4; D is unresolved. The CDR3 DNA reads TGTGCCAGCAGTGAAAGTCAGGCTAATGAAAAACTGTTTTTT. Protein: CASSESQANEKLFF.